Only a few counts were recorded for the clone carrying this T cell receptor beta chain. The target antigen is unknown. This sample is part of a study of T cell repertoires in cytomegalovirus infection. In the study overall: Selected CMV epitopes included recently identified HLA-C-restricted ones as well as well-studied HLA-B-restricted ones. It can be stated that public TCR beta signatures indicated CMV infection as well as a matching HLA type.

TCRdb redid the calling of the reads with MiXCR, one entry per CDR3 protein. Of hundreds of thousands of distinct CDR3 sequences listed, 30% to 35% are singletons. Whole-study findings and limits: Summed public TCR beta family frequency identified CMV carriers bearing the relevant HLA. Across the ex vivo response, the dominant clonotypes were HLA-C-restricted CMV-specific TCR beta clonotypes.

V lost 7 bases and J lost 8; bases outside the gene matches: 14. Germline V gene sequence: CDR1 SEHNR, CDR2 FQNEAQ (reference sequence). The CDR3 consists of 15 residues. Sequencing used cultured CD8+ T cells from PBMCs, obtained from culture after CMV antigen stimulation. The genes are TRBV7-9 and TRBJ2-3, with 8 bases that match TRBD2. This TCR derives from a human donor in good health (CMV status not recorded). Some clones in this sample may be carry-over from other donors' samples. CDR3 amino acids: CASTPRGAPVATQYF. The CDR3 coding sequence is TGTGCCAGCACCCCGCGGGGGGCCCCCGTCGCTACGCAGTATTTT.